The source of this T cell receptor (beta chain) is a study of blood T cell repertoires in COVID-19. The overall study: Sites in the United States, Italy and Spain provided acute and convalescent COVID-19 samples.

Trimming left V 4 bases short and J 3 bases short, with 6 bases between. Germline-derived CDR1 and CDR2 are GTSNPN and SVGIG (reference sequence). The CDR3 has 12 residues. Patients in Seattle were enrolled during active infection, then followed longitudinally. In the authors' workflow: The authors estimated nucleated cell counts from reference gene primer amplification. Clones were read by immunoSEQ multiplex PCR, and TCRdb kept only the in-frame ones, dropping some. V and J calls and clone size follow that table, whereas D and trimming were derived from the DNA. The sample consists of around 480,000 clones, approximately 88% of them appearing once.

This chain joins TRBV30 and TRBJ2-2; D not certain. The sample comprised peripheral blood. This clonotype was sampled from a woman aged 45-65 years with COVID-19, enrolled during active disease. As DNA, the CDR3 is TGTGCCTGGATGAGCGACACCGGGGAGCTGTTTTTT. It codes for CAWMSDTGELFF.